Sequencing of this T cell receptor (beta chain) was carried out in a study of cytomegalovirus exposure and HLA in healthy donors. Study-level results: Later analysis showed most CMV-associated TCR beta chains appearing HLA-restricted. Within an earlier analysis, most TCR beta V segments proved productive either about 87% or about 30% of the time.

As for this clone: Its antigen is as yet unknown.

Trimming removed 1 base from V and 8 bases from J; junction bases left unmatched: 19. The CDR3 sequence is 20 residues long. The germline CDR1 and CDR2 sequences are LNHNV and YYDKDF (reference sequence). The PCR used 60 Vbeta and 13 Jbeta primers. The method was immunoSEQ multiplex PCR; TCRdb's version includes in-frame clones alone and lacks a portion of them. The table lists some 150,000 clones, approximately 81% of them singletons. The sample consisted of PBMCs. V gene TRBV15 combines with J gene TRBJ2-5; 13 nucleotides line up with TRBD2. The clonotype comes from a woman between 18 and 29 years old in good health and CMV-seronegative. CDR3 DNA: TGTGCCACCAGCAGAGTACCCGGGACTAGCGGGACGGGGGGTTGGGGAACCCAGTACTTC. Protein product: CATSRVPGTSGTGGWGTQYF. Supplemented by reference TRBV15 and TRBJ2-5, the full variable domain reads DAMVIQNPRYQVTQFGKPVTLSCSQTLNHNVMYWYQQKSSQAPKLLFHYYDKDFNNEADTPDNFQSRRPNTSFCFLDIRSPGLGDTAMYLCATSRVPGTSGTGGWGTQYFGPGTRLLVL.